Following are 21 T cell receptor beta chains from one sample sequenced in a study of blood T cell repertoires in COVID-19. Data came from immunoSEQ multiplex PCR; TCRdb stores just in-frame clones and leaves some out. The sample records some 250,000 clones, around 90% being singletons. Specimen: PBMCs or T cells enriched from blood (not recorded which). The receptors stem from a human donor in a cohort exposed to, infected with or recovered from COVID-19 (not recorded which). The donor label of this sample is uncertain.

This chain joins TRBV4-2 and TRBJ2-3, with 8 bases fitting TRBD2. Per germline, CDR1 LGHNA and CDR2 YNFKEQ. Trimming at V came to 0 bases and at J to 2 bases, leaving 13 bases not matched to a gene. The CDR3 is 19 amino acids. CDR3 DNA: TGTGCCAGCAGCCAAGATCCCTCCCCCGGGGGGGGCCCCACAGATACGCAGTATTTT. Its protein product is CASSQDPSPGGGPTDTQYF.

This chain uses TRBV5-1 with TRBJ2-4; perhaps TRBD1 as D (5 bases). Germline V CDR1 and CDR2: SGHRS, YFSETQ. The CDR3 totals 13 residues. V was cut by 3 bases and J by 5 bases, with 9 bases left in between. The CDR3 loop reads CASSSGQENIQYF. The CDR3 bases are TGCGCCAGCAGCTCCGGACAAGAAAACATTCAGTACTTC.

J is TRBJ2-1 and V is TRBV15; tentatively, D is TRBD2 (7 bases). Germline V gene sequence: CDR1 LNHNV, CDR2 YYDKDF (reference sequence). The V gene lost 3 bases and the J gene lost 7 bases, with 19 bases spanning the gap. CDR3 length: 16 amino acids. The CDR3 here is CATSSAGAPLGNEQFF. CDR3 nucleotide sequence: TGTGCCACCAGCAGCGCGGGGGCCCCGCTTGGTAATGAGCAGTTCTTC.

The J gene is TRBJ2-7, the V gene TRBV11-2, with 9 bases lining up with TRBD1. Per the germline V gene, CDR1 is SGHAT and CDR2 is FQNNGV. The CDR3 totals 15 residues. With 5 bases clipped from V and 1 base from J, the junction kept 6 bases outside the gene matches. The CDR3 loop reads CASSGTGTGSYEQYF. In nucleotides, the CDR3 is TGTGCCAGCAGCGGCACCGGGACAGGGTCCTACGAGCAGTACTTC. The full variable domain, in which reference TRBV11-2 and TRBJ2-7 provide the parts outside the CDR3, is EAGVAQSPRYKIIEKRQSVAFWCNPISGHATLYWYQQILGQGPKLLIQFQNNGVVDDSQLPKDRFSAERLKGVDSTLKIQPAKLEDSAVYLCASSGTGTGSYEQYFGPGTRLTVT.

The chain couples TRBV10-3 to TRBJ2-3; 9 nucleotides agree with TRBD1. V dropped 6 bases and J dropped 2; count of bases not matched to a gene: 9. Germline assignment: CDR1 ENHRY and CDR2 SYGVKD. This CDR3 is 16 amino acids long. The CDR3 loop reads CAIRSGTGSITDTQYF. In DNA form, the CDR3 reads TGTGCCATCAGATCCGGGACAGGGAGTATCACAGATACGCAGTATTTT.

The chain is built from TRBV7-2 and TRBJ1-2; D is ambiguous. The CDR3 consists of 12 residues. V gave up 6 bases and J gave up 5 bases, with 10 bases separating them. Germline CDR1 SGHTA, CDR2 FQGNSA. CDR3 sequence (DNA): TGTGCCAGCAGTATACAGAGATATGGCTACACCTTC. It translates to CASSIQRYGYTF. Based on the CDR3 plus reference TRBV7-2 and TRBJ1-2, the full variable domain is GAGVSQSPSNKVTEKGKDVELRCDPISGHTALYWYRQSLGQGLEFLIYFQGNSAPDKSGLPSDRFSAERTGGSVSTLTIQRTQQEDSAVYLCASSIQRYGYTFGSGTRLTVV.

This chain connects TRBV7-8 to TRBJ1-1; D is unresolved. Trimming left V 0 bases short and J 0 bases short, with 11 bases between. CDR1 is SGHVS, CDR2 FQNEAQ, per germline. This CDR3 is built from 16 residues. The CDR3 bases are TGTGCCAGCAGCTTAGCCCGGACTCTCATGAACACTGAAGCTTTCTTT. Translating gives CASSLARTLMNTEAFF.

This clone was observed once. The gene calls are TRBV18 and TRBJ1-5; D not certain. The CDR3 consists of 13 residues. Trimming removed 3 bases at V and 7 bases at J, with 10 bases between. Per germline, CDR1 KGHSH and CDR2 LQKENI. CDR3: CASSPPNHQPQHF. CDR3 in DNA: TGTGCCAGCTCACCCCCTAACCACCAGCCCCAGCATTTT.

A note on this clone: This specimen includes other DNA sequences encoding the same CDR3. The rearrangement uses TRBV4-1 and TRBJ2-5; 7 bases agree with TRBD1. The V segment lost 3 bases and the J segment 2 bases; nucleotides outside the gene matches: 3. The CDR3 runs to 14 residues. Germline CDR1 and CDR2: MGHRA and YSYEKL. CDR3 bases: TGCGCCAGCAGCCAGACAGGGTTTCAAGAGACCCAGTACTTC. Encoded protein: CASSQTGFQETQYF.

The chain links TRBV12-3 or TRBV12-4 to TRBJ1-1, with D perhaps matching TRBD1 (6 bases). This CDR3 spans 13 amino acids. The ends were cut back, 0 bases at V and 6 bases at J, with 8 bases in the middle. DNA for the CDR3: TGTGCCAGCAGTTTAGCGGGGGCGTCTGAAGCTTTCTTT. It encodes CASSLAGASEAFF.

The chain recombines TRBV27 with TRBJ2-3; D unclear. Trimming removed 1 base at V and 2 bases at J, with 10 bases between. CDR1 and CDR2 (germline): MNHEY, SMNVEV (reference sequence). The CDR3 is made up of 15 amino acids. CDR3 amino acids: CASSLFGGTTDTQYF. The CDR3 bases are TGTGCCAGCAGTTTATTTGGCGGAACCACAGATACGCAGTATTTT.

This chain joins TRBV7-8 and TRBJ1-6; TRBD1 matches 7 bases. V lost 5 bases to trimming and J lost 6 bases; unmatched junction nucleotides: 4. Germline CDR1 reads SGHVS; CDR2 reads FQNEAQ. This CDR3 is built from 14 residues. CDR3 residues: CASSPGQRNSPLHF. CDR3 in DNA: TGTGCCAGCAGCCCGGGACAGCGTAATTCACCCCTCCACTTT.

The J gene is TRBJ1-4, the V gene TRBV18, with TRBD1 matching over 11 bases. The germline V gene encodes CDR1 KGHSH and CDR2 LQKENI. The length of the CDR3 is 14 residues. After removal of 5 bases from V and 8 bases from J, the junction contained 4 bases not matched to a gene. CDR3 sequence reads: CASSSDRGREKLFF. The DNA of the CDR3 is TGTGCCAGCTCATCGGACAGGGGGCGCGAAAAACTGTTTTTT.

The rearrangement uses TRBV5-8 and TRBJ2-7; D may be TRBD1 (6 bases). Deletions cut 2 bases from V and 4 bases from J, with 28 bases between. The CDR3 length is 19 residues. Germline lookup yields CDR1 SGHTS and CDR2 YDEGEE. CDR3 region: CASSFPPMGIGTKTYEQYF. CDR3 bases: TGTGCCAGCAGCTTCCCTCCGATGGGGATTGGGACAAAGACTTACGAGCAGTACTTC. Supplemented by reference TRBV5-8 and TRBJ2-7, the full variable domain reads EAGVTQSPTHLIKTRGQQATLRCSPISGHTSVYWYQQALGLGLQFLLWYDEGEERNRGNFPPRFSGRQFPNYSSELNVNALELEDSALYLCASSFPPMGIGTKTYEQYFGPGTRLTVT.

The chain has TRBV6-2 or TRBV6-3 and TRBJ1-2; D is possibly TRBD1 (5 bases). CDR1 and CDR2 (germline): MNHEY, SVGEGT. Trimming cost V 2 bases and J 8 bases, with 15 bases left between them. This CDR3 region has 14 residues. CDR3 protein: CASSYDSKRGGYTF. CDR3 bases: TGTGCCAGCAGTTACGACAGCAAAAGGGGCGGCTACACCTTC.

This chain connects TRBV30 to TRBJ1-6, with TRBD1 matching over 7 bases. The J segment lost 3 bases and the V segment lost 3 bases, leaving 2 bases of the junction unmatched. Per the germline V gene, CDR1 is GTSNPN and CDR2 is SVGIG (reference sequence). This CDR3 region has 14 residues. CDR3 sequence (DNA): TGTGCCTGGAGAGGGGGCGACTATAATTCACCCCTCCACTTT. Protein product: CAWRGGDYNSPLHF.

This chain joins TRBV5-5 and TRBJ1-1; 9 nucleotides match TRBD1. Germline values: CDR1 SGHKS, CDR2 YYEKEE (reference sequence). This CDR3 comprises 14 residues. Losses at the gene ends were 4 bases for V and 1 base for J; bases not matched to a gene: 2. The CDR3 protein is CASSRGQGNTEAFF. CDR3 bases: TGTGCCAGCAGCCGGGGACAGGGGAACACTGAAGCTTTCTTT.

This chain links TRBV6-5 with TRBJ1-5; D possibly corresponds to TRBD1 (6 bases). Looked up from germline, CDR1 is MNHEY and CDR2 is SVGAGI. The CDR3 is made up of 14 amino acids. V was pared by 6 bases and J by 6 bases, with 15 bases between. The CDR3 protein is CASRGNRESQPQHF. CDR3 DNA: TGTGCCAGCAGGGGTAACAGGGAGTCTCAGCCCCAGCATTTT.

For the CDR3, the DNA is TGTGCCAGCAGCCCCACAGTGCTCGAGACCCAGTACTTC. It is translated as CASSPTVLETQYF. The chain carries TRBV5-6 and TRBJ2-5, with unresolved D. The CDR3 has 13 amino acids. Trimming removed 4 bases at V and 5 bases at J, with 12 bases between. Germline V gives CDR1 SGHDT, CDR2 YYEEEE. Complete variable domain (other parts from reference TRBV5-6 and TRBJ2-5): DAGVTQSPTHLIKTRGQQVTLRCSPKSGHDTVSWYQQALGQGPQFIFQYYEEEERQRGNFPDRFSGHQFPNYSSELNVNALLLGDSALYLCASSPTVLETQYFGPGTRLLVL.

This sequence joins TRBV5-5 and TRBJ2-2; D is uncertain. This CDR3 region has 15 residues. With 1 base removed from V and 3 bases from J, the gap between germline ends came to 10 bases. The germline V gene has CDR1 SGHKS and CDR2 YYEKEE (reference sequence). This CDR3 is CASSLRLADTGELFF. The CDR3 nucleotides are TGTGCCAGCAGCTTGCGGTTGGCGGACACCGGGGAGCTGTTTTTT.

The rearrangement links TRBV10-2 to TRBJ1-1; the match to TRBD1 covers 7 bases. Trimming at V came to 11 bases and at J to 1 base, leaving 7 bases not matched to a gene. The length of the CDR3 is 13 residues. Germline loops: CDR1 WSHSY, CDR2 SAAADI. CDR3 in DNA: TGCGCCGGGTCCGGGACAGAGAACACTGAAGCTTTCTTT. Translation gives CAGSGTENTEAFF.